The rows below give T cell receptor beta chains drawn from one sample of a study of T cell changes during pregnancy in multiple sclerosis. The method was immunoSEQ multiplex PCR; TCRdb's version includes in-frame clones alone and lacks a portion of them. Of around 77,000 clones detected, just over 90% appear once; the ten largest clones hold about 1%. The source was peripheral blood, collected in the third trimester of pregnancy. These receptors originate from a female donor with multiple sclerosis, enrolled in a pregnancy study. Both conserved end residues are part of each CDR3. The D gene is left open where the match is weak. The size of a clone is reported for some rows only, either as once, few or many, or as a class for expanded clones.

j_call cdr3_length clone_size v_call d_call cdr3_aa cdr3_nt
TRBJ2-1 12 - TRBV5-1 - CASSLTENEQFF TGCGCCAGCAGCTTGACTGAGAATGAGCAGTTCTTC
TRBJ1-1 16 - TRBV7-2 TRBD1 CASSLRPIGTGGEAFF TGTGCCAGCAGCTTAAGGCCTATCGGGACAGGGGGTGAAGCTTTCTTT
TRBJ2-5 17 - TRBV9 TRBD2 CASSVGIAGGPAETQYF TGTGCCAGCAGCGTAGGAATAGCGGGAGGGCCTGCGGAGACCCAGTACTTC
TRBJ2-5 16 once TRBV7-2 TRBD2 CASSLRLAGRQETQYF TGTGCCAGCAGCTTAAGGCTAGCGGGGCGACAGGAGACCCAGTACTTC
TRBJ2-7 13 - TRBV30 - CAWSVLGSFEQYF TGTGCCTGGAGTGTACTTGGTAGTTTTGAGCAGTACTTC
TRBJ1-2 11 - TRBV30 - CAWSWEDGYTF TGTGCCTGGAGCTGGGAGGATGGCTACACCTTC
TRBJ2-6 17 - TRBV10-3 TRBD1 CAISAGTGASGANVLTF TGTGCCATCAGTGCCGGGACAGGGGCTTCTGGGGCCAACGTCCTGACTTTC
TRBJ2-3 15 - TRBV1 - CTSRRPGINTDTQYF TGCACCAGCAGGAGGCCCGGGATCAACACAGATACGCAGTATTTT
TRBJ2-5 17 - TRBV14 TRBD2 CASSQDLAGVPQETQYF TGTGCCAGCAGCCAAGACCTAGCGGGAGTCCCCCAAGAGACCCAGTACTTC
TRBJ1-2 13 - TRBV19 TRBD1 CASSPGQAARYTF TGTGCCAGTAGTCCGGGACAGGCAGCACGCTACACCTTC
TRBJ1-5 15 - TRBV10-3 - CAISFKGDSNQPQHF TGTGCCATCAGTTTCAAGGGGGATAGCAATCAGCCCCAGCATTTT
TRBJ2-7 15 - TRBV7-9 - CASSSLASTFYEQYF TGTGCCAGCAGCTCTCTAGCGTCCACGTTCTACGAGCAGTACTTC
TRBJ2-1 12 - TRBV4-1 - CASSQSGNEQFF TGCGCCAGCAGCCAATCCGGCAATGAGCAGTTCTTC
TRBJ1-1 16 - TRBV6-5 - CASSSTTGRVNTEAFF TGTGCCAGCAGTTCCACGACAGGTCGCGTGAACACTGAAGCTTTCTTT
TRBJ2-7 11 - TRBV2 - CASSSGYEQYF TGTGCCAGCTCGTCAGGATACGAGCAGTACTTC
TRBJ1-6 13 - TRBV30 - CAWRESGDSPLHF TGTGCCTGGAGGGAATCAGGGGATTCACCCCTCCACTTT
TRBJ2-5 15 - TRBV28 TRBD1 CAILGQGDLGETQYF TGTGCCATCCTCGGACAGGGTGATCTAGGGGAGACCCAGTACTTC
TRBJ2-4 12 - TRBV5-1 - CASSLDTGIQYF TGCGCCAGCAGCTTGGATACGGGCATTCAGTACTTC
TRBJ1-1 13 - TRBV27 TRBD1 CASSFAYRGEAFF TGTGCCAGCAGTTTCGCCTACAGGGGTGAAGCTTTCTTT
TRBJ1-2 17 - TRBV2 TRBD1 CASKVGTGGFIGYGYTF TGTGCCAGCAAAGTCGGGACAGGGGGCTTCATCGGCTATGGCTACACCTTC
TRBJ1-4 16 - TRBV5-1 TRBD1 CASSSGDSGVREKLFF TGCGCCAGCAGCTCGGGGGACAGCGGTGTTAGGGAAAAACTGTTTTTT
TRBJ2-7 15 - TRBV9 TRBD2 CASSVAGGSSYEQYF TGTGCCAGCAGCGTAGCCGGCGGGAGCTCCTACGAGCAGTACTTC
TRBJ2-7 12 - TRBV10-2 - CASSSTTYEQYF TGCGCCAGCAGTAGTACTACCTACGAGCAGTACTTC
TRBJ2-2 18 once TRBV14 TRBD1 CASSQPGQGAGGAGELFF TGTGCCAGCAGCCAACCGGGACAGGGGGCTGGAGGGGCCGGGGAGCTGTTTTTT
TRBJ1-4 17 once TRBV27 - CASSLMIRGVRNEKLFF TGTGCCAGCAGTTTGATGATACGGGGGGTCAGGAATGAAAAACTGTTTTTT
TRBJ1-2 16 - TRBV19 TRBD1 CASSIVRDREGYGYTF TGTGCCAGTAGTATAGTTCGGGACAGGGAGGGGTATGGCTACACCTTC
TRBJ1-1 15 - TRBV19 - CASSMGGRVHTEAFF TGTGCCAGTAGTATGGGGGGTAGGGTTCACACTGAAGCTTTCTTT
TRBJ1-1 16 few TRBV19 TRBD1 CASTDLQGALFTEAFF TGTGCCAGTACCGACCTACAGGGGGCTTTGTTCACTGAAGCTTTCTTT
TRBJ1-2 13 - TRBV30 - CAWAPVRDYGYTF TGTGCCTGGGCTCCGGTGAGGGACTATGGCTACACCTTC
TRBJ1-3 14 - TRBV7-9 - CASSQLNSGNTIYF TGTGCCAGCAGTCAACTAAACTCTGGAAACACCATATATTTT
TRBJ2-5 15 - TRBV5-4 TRBD1 CASSPGRGGRETQYF TGTGCCAGCAGCCCTGGACGAGGGGGCAGAGAGACCCAGTACTTC
TRBJ1-2 17 - TRBV7-6 - CASSSPSVPGRPYGYTF TGTGCCAGCAGCTCCCCCTCGGTCCCTGGTCGCCCCTATGGCTACACCTTC
TRBJ2-2 13 - TRBV28 - CASRGLNTGELFF TGTGCCAGCAGGGGACTCAACACCGGGGAGCTGTTTTTT
TRBJ2-3 15 once TRBV6-4 - CASSDLAGSTDTQYF TGTGCCAGCAGTGATCTGGCGGGGAGCACAGATACGCAGTATTTT
TRBJ2-5 16 - TRBV7-9 TRBD2 CASSPGLAGIAETQYF TGTGCCAGCAGCCCAGGACTAGCGGGGATTGCTGAGACCCAGTACTTC
TRBJ1-1 14 - TRBV6-6 TRBD1 CASSLGQGNTEAFF TGTGCCAGCAGTTTGGGACAGGGGAACACTGAAGCTTTCTTT
TRBJ2-5 16 - TRBV7-8 - CASSPQVPQGQETQYF TGTGCCAGCAGCCCCCAAGTCCCACAGGGTCAAGAGACCCAGTACTTC
TRBJ2-3 17 - TRBV28 TRBD2 CASSLTSGRGEGDTQYF TGTGCCAGCAGCCTGACTAGCGGGAGGGGGGAAGGAGATACGCAGTATTTT